Sequencing of this T cell receptor beta chain was carried out in a study of response to subunit inactivated influenza vaccine. Whole-study findings and limits: The authors proposed limited new T cell recruitment per seasonal influenza vaccination.

Regarding this clonotype: Its antigen is not identified.

TCRdb recomputed calls from the RT-PCR reads with MiXCR, one row per CDR3 protein. The repertoire consists of 530,000 or so distinct CDR3 sequences, with approximately 24% occurring once and the leading ten covering approximately 2%. The material was CD4+ T cells sorted from PBMCs, obtained more than 4 days after vaccination. This TCR came from a man aged 45-60 years who received an inactivated influenza vaccine.

The CDR3 DNA sequence: TGCAGTGCAACGACAGGTTTAGATACGCAGTATTTT. It translates to CSATTGLDTQYF. The chain is built from TRBV20-1 and TRBJ2-3; D possibly corresponds to TRBD1 (6 bases). Germline V gene data show CDR1 as DFQATT and CDR2 as SNEGSKA (reference sequence). The CDR3 runs to 12 residues. V gave up 6 bases and J gave up 5 bases, with 12 bases separating them.